This passage covers 30 T cell receptor beta chains from one sample sequenced in a study of blood T cell repertoires in COVID-19. Profiled with immunoSEQ multiplex PCR; TCRdb holds only in-frame clones, not every one. The table records roughly 400,000 clones, around 90% of them present only once. The sequencing sample was made of PBMCs or T cells enriched from blood (not recorded which). Receptors originate from a woman in her 40s with acute COVID-19.

V is TRBV5-1 and J is TRBJ1-1; 11 bases line up with TRBD1. This CDR3 region has 14 residues. Germline values: CDR1 SGHRS, CDR2 YFSETQ. The junction had 8 bases not matched to a gene; V was cut back by 3 bases and J by 10 bases. The CDR3 DNA follows: TGCGCCAGCAGCTCGGGACAGGGGGATCGGTTAGCTTTCTTT. It yields the protein CASSSGQGDRLAFF.

This sequence joins TRBV7-8 and TRBJ2-2; 7 bases line up with TRBD2. The CDR3 contains 17 residues. Germline CDR1 and CDR2: SGHVS and FQNEAQ. V lost 0 bases to trimming and J lost 3 bases; unmatched junction nucleotides: 7. The CDR3 sequence: CASSLALRGGDTGELFF. The CDR3 DNA reads TGTGCCAGCAGCTTAGCGCTCCGGGGAGGGGACACCGGGGAGCTGTTTTTT.

The chain joins TRBV2 to TRBJ1-4; D call uncertain. The CDR3 contains 12 residues. The germline CDR1 and CDR2 sequences are SNHLY and FYNNEI. V lost 4 bases to trimming and J lost 4 bases, with 4 bases between them. CDR3 sequence: CASSGDNEKLFF. In DNA form, the CDR3 reads TGTGCCAGCAGTGGAGATAATGAAAAACTGTTTTTT.

The CDR3 here is CASSWTGDTEAFF. CDR3 DNA sequence: TGTGCCAGCAGTTGGACAGGGGACACTGAAGCTTTCTTT. The gene calls are TRBV6-5 and TRBJ1-1; TRBD1 matches 9 bases. V was clipped by 4 bases and J by 3 bases; unmatched bases: 0. The germline CDR1 and CDR2 sequences are MNHEY and SVGAGI. The CDR3 has 13 amino acids.

CDR3 sequence: CASSKAGGPVGTQYF. The DNA for the CDR3 is TGTGCCAGCAGCAAAGCGGGGGGACCCGTAGGTACGCAGTATTTT. V and J are TRBV5-4 and TRBJ2-3, with 9 bases identical to TRBD2. Germline CDR1 and CDR2: SGHNT and YYREEE (reference sequence). The CDR3 is 15 amino acids. The V gene end was trimmed by 4 bases and the J gene end by 8 bases; junction bases not matched to a gene: 11.

The chain employs TRBV19 and TRBJ1-5, with TRBD1 identical over 9 bases. Germline trimming cut 4 bases from V and 1 base from J; bases unmatched to any gene: 5. The CDR3 contains 16 residues. Germline assignment: CDR1 LNHDA and CDR2 SQIVND (reference sequence). CDR3 protein: CASSNVGTGSNQPQHF. CDR3 nucleotide sequence: TGTGCCAGTAGTAACGTCGGGACAGGGAGCAATCAGCCCCAGCATTTT.

This clone has only a few counts. This chain uses TRBV11-2 with TRBJ1-3, with D possibly matching TRBD1 (5 bases). Trimming shortened V by 1 base and J by 5 bases, and 12 bases separated the two germline ends. The CDR3 covers 15 residues. CDR1 SGHAT and CDR2 FQNNGV come from the germline V gene. CDR3 loop: CASSLGPGRRNTIYF. The CDR3 DNA sequence: TGTGCCAGCAGCTTAGGGCCAGGGCGAAGAAACACCATATATTTT.

The chain links TRBV25-1 to TRBJ2-1; D is undetermined. Trimming pared 2 bases from V and 4 bases from J, leaving 6 bases between. The CDR3 is 13 amino acids. The germline gives CDR1 MGHDK, CDR2 SYGVNS. The CDR3 region has the DNA TGTGCCAGCAGTGAAAGAACTTACAATGAGCAGTTCTTC. As protein: CASSERTYNEQFF. The full variable domain, rest sourced from reference TRBV25-1 and TRBJ2-1, is EADIYQTPRYLVIGTGKKITLECSQTMGHDKMYWYQQDPGMELHLIHYSYGVNSTEKGDLSSESTVSRIRTEHFPLTLESARPSHTSQYLCASSERTYNEQFFGPGTRLTVL.

This clone was recorded only once. The J gene is TRBJ1-4, the V gene TRBV9, with 8 nucleotides matching TRBD1. Trimming removed 4 bases from V and 4 bases from J; junction bases left unmatched: 12. The V gene's germline CDR1 is SGDLS and CDR2 YYNGEE. CDR3 length equals 17 residues. This CDR3 is CASSPHSGQAFNEKLFF. The CDR3, as DNA: TGTGCCAGCAGCCCACATTCGGGACAGGCCTTTAATGAAAAACTGTTTTTT.

The V gene is TRBV10-1, the J gene TRBJ2-5, with no clear D. The CDR3 contains 11 residues. V lost 4 bases to trimming and J lost 9 bases, with 9 bases between them. The V gene's germline CDR1 is WNHNN and CDR2 SYGVQD (reference sequence). CDR3 sequence (DNA): TGCGCCAGCAGTGTGAGACTTGCCCAGTACTTC. The encoded protein is CASSVRLAQYF.

The chain links TRBV29-1 to TRBJ1-2, with a weak D call TRBD1 (5 bases). The CDR3 consists of 14 residues. CDR1 is SQVTM, CDR2 ANQGSEA, per germline. Trimming took off 5 bases at V and 4 bases at J, with 17 bases between the two ends. CDR3 DNA sequence: TGCAGCGTTTTGGGGGAGCCGGGAGTCTATGGCTACACCTTC. Translating it yields CSVLGEPGVYGYTF.

The V and J genes are TRBV19 and TRBJ1-1, with a tentative D call TRBD1 (6 bases). The CDR3 consists of 13 residues. The V end was cut by 3 bases, the J end by 3 bases, with 8 bases between. The germline CDR1 and CDR2 sequences are LNHDA and SQIVND (reference sequence). Here the CDR3 reads CASSIHRDTEAFF. The CDR3, as DNA: TGTGCCAGTAGTATCCACAGGGACACTGAAGCTTTCTTT.

The V gene is TRBV12-3 or TRBV12-4, the J gene TRBJ2-7; a weak D match, TRBD1 (6 bases). V lost 0 bases to trimming and J lost 4 bases, with 7 bases between them. This CDR3 region has 13 residues. The CDR3 DNA reads TGTGCCAGCAGTTTAGCCAGGGGTTACGAGCAGTACTTC. Translation gives CASSLARGYEQYF.

The chain carries TRBV19 and TRBJ1-2; D call uncertain. The CDR3 length is 13 residues. Deletions cut 3 bases from V and 4 bases from J, with 9 bases between. Germline V gene sequence: CDR1 LNHDA, CDR2 SQIVND (reference sequence). The CDR3 bases are TGTGCCAGTAGTATCGAGGCGGCCTATGGCTACACCTTC. Amino acid sequence: CASSIEAAYGYTF.

The genes are TRBV24-1 and TRBJ2-2, with 7 bases aligning to TRBD1. CDR1 is KGHDR and CDR2 is SFDVKD in the germline V gene. The V segment lost 3 bases and the J segment 4 bases; nucleotides outside the gene matches: 7. The CDR3 extends over 16 amino acids. CDR3 region: CATSDPRQGGTGELFF. The CDR3 DNA sequence: TGTGCCACCAGTGATCCTCGACAGGGTGGCACCGGGGAGCTGTTTTTT.

The chain uses TRBV7-8 and TRBJ1-1, with 7 bases fitting TRBD1. In germline, CDR1 is SGHVS, CDR2 FQNEAQ. The V and J ends lost 1 base and 9 bases, in that order; junction bases with no gene match: 11. This CDR3 is built from 15 residues. The CDR3 region is CASSLVGTEALKAFF. The DNA of the CDR3 is TGTGCCAGCAGCTTAGTTGGGACAGAGGCCCTCAAAGCTTTCTTT.

The V and J genes are TRBV13 and TRBJ2-5, with D possibly being TRBD2 (6 bases). The CDR3 consists of 14 residues. Trimming removed 0 bases at V and 4 bases at J, with 9 bases between. CDR1 PRHDT and CDR2 FYEKMQ come from the germline V gene (reference sequence). This chain's CDR3 is CASSLGTRRETQYF. In DNA form, the CDR3 reads TGTGCCAGCAGCTTAGGGACTAGAAGAGAGACCCAGTACTTC. Full variable domain (rest looked up from reference TRBV13 and TRBJ2-5): AAGVIQSPRHLIKEKRETATLKCYPIPRHDTVYWYQQGPGQDPQFLISFYEKMQSDKGSIPDRFSAQQFSDYHSELNMSSLELGDSALYFCASSLGTRRETQYFGPGTRLLVL.

This chain links TRBV5-4 with TRBJ2-2, with a possible D match to TRBD2 (6 bases). CDR3 length: 17 amino acids. V lost 4 bases, J lost 4 bases, and 20 bases lay in between. Per the germline V gene, CDR1 is SGHNT and CDR2 is YYREEE (reference sequence). This CDR3 is CASSPARAPRGTGELFF. The CDR3 DNA follows: TGTGCCAGCAGCCCAGCCCGGGCCCCGCGGGGCACCGGGGAGCTGTTTTTT. The entire variable domain, with the rest obtained from reference TRBV5-4 and TRBJ2-2, is as follows: ETGVTQSPTHLIKTRGQQVTLRCSSQSGHNTVSWYQQALGQGPQFIFQYYREEENGRGNFPPRFSGLQFPNYSSELNVNALELDDSALYLCASSPARAPRGTGELFFGEGSRLTVL.

This sequence joins TRBV5-1 and TRBJ1-3, with D unresolved. Between the trimmed V and J ends, which lost 0 bases and 0 bases, there was a span of 10 bases. The CDR3 is 16 amino acids. Germline V gene lookup returns CDR1 SGHRS and CDR2 YFSETQ. CDR3 in DNA: TGCGCCAGCAGCTTGGTGGCGGGGAGCTCTGGAAACACCATATATTTT. It specifies CASSLVAGSSGNTIYF.

This chain connects TRBV10-3 to TRBJ1-1; 11 bases line up with TRBD1. V lost 4 bases and J lost 4; bases outside the gene matches: 8. This CDR3 is 16 amino acids long. CDR1 ENHRY and CDR2 SYGVKD come from the germline V gene. Here the CDR3 reads CAISAGQGDGSTEAFF. CDR3 in DNA: TGTGCCATCAGTGCGGGACAGGGGGATGGAAGCACTGAAGCTTTCTTT.

This clone showed up just a few times. The rearrangement links TRBV7-9 to TRBJ1-2; perhaps TRBD1 as D (6 bases). V was shortened by 4 bases and J by 4 bases, with 22 bases between the two germline ends. Germline CDR1 and CDR2: SEHNR and FQNEAQ (reference sequence). This CDR3 region has 17 residues. Here the CDR3 DNA reads TGTGCCAGCAGCTCCACAGGGCGCCTAACCGGGGTCTATGGCTACACCTTC. It translates to CASSSTGRLTGVYGYTF.

The gene calls are TRBV24-1 and TRBJ2-2; 9 nucleotides align to TRBD1. The CDR3 covers 16 residues. CDR1 and CDR2 from the germline V gene are KGHDR and SFDVKD. J was trimmed by 5 bases and V by 4 bases; bases with no gene match: 7. DNA for the CDR3: TGTGCCACCAGTGACGTGGACAGGGGCTTGACCGGGGAGCTGTTTTTT. Translated: CATSDVDRGLTGELFF.

V gene TRBV5-1 combines with J gene TRBJ2-5; D call uncertain. Germline assignment: CDR1 SGHRS and CDR2 YFSETQ. V was clipped by 3 bases and J by 1 base, with 16 bases between them. The CDR3 runs 16 residues. CDR3 sequence reads: CASSSLGSTAQETQYF. The CDR3 DNA sequence: TGCGCCAGCAGCTCATTGGGCAGCACCGCCCAAGAGACCCAGTACTTC.

The chain joins TRBV2 to TRBJ1-2; D is possibly TRBD1 (5 bases). V lost 2 bases to trimming and J lost 7 bases, with 5 bases between them. Germline CDR1 SNHLY, CDR2 FYNNEI. This CDR3 contains 11 residues. CDR3 nucleotides: TGTGCCAGCAGTGAAAGGGGTGGCTACACCTTC. Its protein is CASSERGGYTF.

The V and J genes are TRBV5-6 and TRBJ1-1; D uncertain. Trimming pared 0 bases from V and 5 bases from J, leaving 14 bases between. The germline V gene has CDR1 SGHDT and CDR2 YYEEEE. The length of the CDR3 is 15 residues. In DNA form, the CDR3 reads TGTGCCAGCAGCTTGGTGACTTGGGTCGGGACTGAAGCTTTCTTT. Translated: CASSLVTWVGTEAFF. Using reference TRBV5-6 and TRBJ1-1 for the parts outside the CDR3, the full variable domain is DAGVTQSPTHLIKTRGQQVTLRCSPKSGHDTVSWYQQALGQGPQFIFQYYEEEERQRGNFPDRFSGHQFPNYSSELNVNALLLGDSALYLCASSLVTWVGTEAFFGQGTRLTVV.

The rearrangement uses TRBV2 and TRBJ1-4; no clear D. Germline CDR1 and CDR2: SNHLY and FYNNEI. With 8 bases removed from V and 0 bases from J, the gap between germline ends came to 7 bases. The CDR3 length is 13 residues. CDR3 DNA sequence: TGTGCCAGCCAAACTTCAACTAATGAAAAACTGTTTTTT. Translating it yields CASQTSTNEKLFF.

V and J are TRBV3-1 (or the pseudogene TRBV3-2) and TRBJ2-1, with TRBD1 matching 9 bases. This CDR3 contains 15 residues. Trimming at V came to 6 bases and at J to 6 bases, leaving 9 bases not matched to a gene. CDR1 LGHDT and CDR2 YNNKEL come from the germline V gene (reference sequence). The DNA for the CDR3 is TGTGCCAGCAGTTACAGGGGGCCCAGCCGCAATGAGCAGTTCTTC. Residues: CASSYRGPSRNEQFF.

V gene TRBV5-4 combines with J gene TRBJ1-1, with 7 bases identical to TRBD1. The CDR3 is 15 amino acids. The V gene end was trimmed by 2 bases and the J gene end by 0 bases; junction bases not matched to a gene: 4. Germline values: CDR1 SGHNT, CDR2 YYREEE (reference sequence). CDR3 in amino acids: CASSFEGALNTEAFF. In DNA form, the CDR3 reads TGTGCCAGCAGCTTTGAGGGGGCGCTGAACACTGAAGCTTTCTTT.

This clone was seen only a few times. The chain is built from TRBV9 and TRBJ2-5; 9 bases agree with TRBD2. Looked up from germline, CDR1 is SGDLS and CDR2 is YYNGEE. V was clipped by 3 bases and J by 5 bases; unmatched bases: 5. This CDR3 spans 14 amino acids. The CDR3 is CASSGGLAWETQYF. The DNA of the CDR3 is TGTGCCAGCAGCGGGGGACTAGCATGGGAGACCCAGTACTTC.

The V and J genes are TRBV2 and TRBJ1-5; the match to TRBD1 covers 11 bases. V shed 8 bases, J shed 4 bases, and the junction held 1 base outside the gene matches. Germline V gene lookup returns CDR1 SNHLY and CDR2 FYNNEI. This CDR3 has 13 residues. In DNA, the CDR3 is TGTGCCAGCGGGGACAGGGGGAATCAGCCCCAGCATTTT. It encodes CASGDRGNQPQHF.